This record covers a single T cell receptor beta chain. Its antigen is undetermined. Authors' methods: ImmunoSEQ supplied junction-only sequences lacking quality scores, so filtering was different. Method: immunoSEQ multiplex PCR; TCRdb's copy keeps in-frame clones and lacks some. V and J calls plus clone size are reproduced from that table; the DNA served to infer D and trimming. The table lists about 690,000 clones, less than 95% of them singletons. The data are from a study of shared clonotypes between healthy human individuals. Across the whole study: Per donor, three plates held CD4 naive cells, three held CD4 memory, two held CD8 naive and one held CD8 memory.

Findings of the study overall: Clonotypes that were shared across a handful of donors made up around 4.6% of naive CD4 clonotypes. Naive subsets tended to show greater estimated richness than memory subsets.

This receptor was obtained from a man aged 18 to 30 in good health. Some clones in this sample may be carry-over from other donors' samples. Sample: memory CD8+ T cells from PBMCs. Noted subset: CD45RO+ cells pooled with CCR7-negative TemRA cells.

The CDR3 spells CASSTDSSGANVLTF. DNA of the CDR3: TGTGCCAGTAGTACCGACAGCTCTGGGGCCAACGTCCTGACTTTC. The chain employs TRBV19 and TRBJ2-6, with D perhaps TRBD1 (5 bases). The CDR3 runs 15 residues. Germline V CDR1 and CDR2: LNHDA, SQIVND (reference sequence). V lost 4 bases and J 0 bases, leaving 7 bases between the germline ends.